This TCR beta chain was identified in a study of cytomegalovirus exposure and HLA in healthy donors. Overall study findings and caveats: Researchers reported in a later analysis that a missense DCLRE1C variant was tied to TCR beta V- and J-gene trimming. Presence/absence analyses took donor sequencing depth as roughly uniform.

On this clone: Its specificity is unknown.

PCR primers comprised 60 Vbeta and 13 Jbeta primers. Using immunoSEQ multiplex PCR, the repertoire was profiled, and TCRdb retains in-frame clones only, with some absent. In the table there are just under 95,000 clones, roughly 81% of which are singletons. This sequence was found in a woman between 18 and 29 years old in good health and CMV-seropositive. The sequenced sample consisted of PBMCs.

The CDR3 loop is CASSSAYYEQYF. The CDR3 DNA reads TGTGCCAGCAGTAGCGCCTACTACGAGCAGTACTTC. The chain recombines TRBV28 with TRBJ2-7; D unclear. V lost 5 bases to trimming and J lost 3 bases, with 8 bases between them. Germline V lookup: CDR1 MDHEN, CDR2 SYDVKM. The CDR3 has 12 residues.